This T cell receptor (beta chain) originates from a study of blood T cell repertoires in COVID-19. Germline V gene sequence: CDR1 SGHTA, CDR2 FQGTGA. V was cut by 5 bases and J by 3 bases, with 13 bases left in between. The CDR3 covers 14 residues. Sequencing was performed with immunoSEQ multiplex PCR; in TCRdb, only in-frame clones are kept and a portion is missing. The sample has roughly 68,000 clones; around 86% are singletons. This rearrangement joins TRBV7-3 to TRBJ2-5; TRBD1 is a possible D gene (6 bases). This sequence was found in a man over 45 with active COVID-19. The specimen was peripheral blood. The CDR3: CASSLSGAKETQYF. As DNA, the CDR3 is TGTGCCAGCAGCCTATCAGGGGCCAAAGAGACCCAGTACTTC. The variable domain in full, completed from reference TRBV7-3 and TRBJ2-5, reads GAGVSQTPSNKVTEKGKYVELRCDPISGHTALYWYRQSLGQGPEFLIYFQGTGAADDSGLPNDRFFAVRPEGSVSTLKIQRTERGDSAVYLCASSLSGAKETQYFGPGTRLLVL.